These T cell receptor beta chains were read from a single sample in a study of cytomegalovirus exposure and HLA in healthy donors. Sequencing used immunoSEQ multiplex PCR; TCRdb keeps in-frame clones, though not all of them. The sample holds around 190,000 clones; 75% to 85% are singletons and the top ten take roughly 1.6%. Sequencing was performed on PBMCs. These receptor sequences come from a woman in her forties or fifties in good health and CMV-seronegative. Both conserved end residues are part of each CDR3.

CDR3 protein	V gene	J gene
CASSIEGRGETQYF	TRBV19	TRBJ2-5
CATSRDTTGSAEAFF	TRBV15	TRBJ1-1
CATRNPGTGRTGELFF	TRBV15	TRBJ2-2
CATGDRGFSGNTIYF	TRBV6-5	TRBJ1-3
CASSPSGLQVLAKNIQYF	TRBV18	TRBJ2-4
CASSPIEGAGEKLFF	TRBV7-9	TRBJ1-4
CATSRPITGVAAGTQYF	TRBV15	TRBJ2-3
CASSLIGTGGNEQFF	TRBV7-9	TRBJ2-1
CAISVEGRDQLQHF	TRBV10-3	TRBJ1-5
CSAQIRAEAFF	TRBV20-1	TRBJ1-1
CASSSDYYEQYF	TRBV28	TRBJ2-7
CASSSLAGPNYNEQFF	TRBV19	TRBJ2-1
CATRDSEKLFF	TRBV6-5	TRBJ1-4
CASSLQGGYGYTF	TRBV11-2	TRBJ1-2
CASSVVETLDTEAFF	TRBV9	TRBJ1-1
CASSRAGIGNTEAFF	TRBV14	TRBJ1-1
CATRGQGVLNEQFF	TRBV6-1	TRBJ2-1
CASSQSAGRDDQFF	TRBV4-3	TRBJ2-1